This TCR beta chain was identified during a study of identifying expanded T cells in peripheral blood. This table comes from immunoSEQ multiplex PCR, and its TCRdb copy is limited to in-frame clones, with some not included. The profile covers some 76,000 clones, with 90% appearing a single time and around 3.3% taken by the ten largest. V shed 4 bases, J shed 7 bases, and the junction held 6 bases outside the gene matches. The CDR3 has 14 residues. CDR1 and CDR2 (germline): LGHNA, YSLEER. During the collection period, no donor immune events like infections were recorded. Sequenced material: blood. This TCR derives from a person between 18 and 75 years old in good health. This chain uses TRBV4-3 with TRBJ1-3; 8 bases are a match to TRBD1. CDR3 DNA sequence: TGCGCCAGCAGCCCAGAGGACAGGGTGAACACCATATATTTT. It specifies CASSPEDRVNTIYF.